Each of the 27 T cell receptor beta chains below was sequenced from the same sample in a study of CD4+ T cells in melanoma (dated by TCRdb to between 2021 and 2023). Libraries were built with the immunoSEQ multiplex PCR assay. The table comes from immuneACCESS by way of TCRdb, which keeps in-frame sequences with V and J called. Part of the clones is missing from these tables; in studies checked, under half for an unresolved V gene and the rest for unknown reasons. Counted in this sample were about 140,000 clones; about 93% of them appeared once. The ten most abundant clones make up more than 1.5% of the sample. Every receptor here comes from a human donor with melanoma.

The chain recombines TRBV2 with TRBJ2-2; weak D call: TRBD1 (6 bases). CDR3 length equals 14 residues. Germline V gene data show CDR1 as SNHLY and CDR2 as FYNNEI. Trimming stripped 7 bases from V and 2 bases from J, with 11 bases between. This CDR3 reads CASKSTGNTGELFF. DNA for the CDR3: TGTGCCAGCAAGTCGACAGGAAACACCGGGGAGCTGTTTTTT.

This clone was detected a few times. This chain links TRBV30 with TRBJ1-2; D may be TRBD1 (5 bases). Germline CDR1 GTSNPN, CDR2 SVGIG (reference sequence). The CDR3 consists of 11 residues. V was cut by 5 bases and J by 7 bases, with 11 bases left in between. The CDR3 DNA is TGTGCCTGGGATGGCGGGGGTGGCTACACCTTC. This gives the protein CAWDGGGGYTF.

This clone was picked up a small number of times. The V call is TRBV6-5, the J call TRBJ1-1; 7 nucleotides align to TRBD1. The germline gives CDR1 MNHEY, CDR2 SVGAGI. Trimming took 0 bases from V and 3 from J; bases not matched to a gene: 4. The CDR3 contains 15 residues. The CDR3 here is CASSYSNRGYTEAFF. The CDR3 DNA reads TGTGCCAGCAGTTACTCGAACAGGGGATACACTGAAGCTTTCTTT.

The chain joins TRBV7-2 to TRBJ2-5; the match to TRBD2 covers 8 bases. The CDR3 loop spans 14 amino acids. The J segment lost 5 bases and the V segment lost 5 bases, leaving 7 bases of the junction unmatched. Germline V gene sequence: CDR1 SGHTA, CDR2 FQGNSA. Written as DNA, the CDR3 is TGTGCCAGCAGCCTGCGGACGGGAGGGGAGACCCAGTACTTC. Protein: CASSLRTGGETQYF.

V is TRBV6-5 and J is TRBJ2-7; a possible D gene is TRBD2 (5 bases). Germline V gene data show CDR1 as MNHEY and CDR2 as SVGAGI. Trimming took off 4 bases at V and 5 bases at J, with 21 bases between the two ends. The CDR3 extends over 16 amino acids. The CDR3: CASSSFPDWRGHEQYF. The DNA for the CDR3 is TGTGCCAGCAGTTCGTTCCCCGACTGGCGAGGGCACGAGCAGTACTTC.

The chain joins TRBV2 to TRBJ2-5; the D gene could be TRBD1 or TRBD2 (5 bases each). Trimming left V 2 bases short and J 5 bases short, with 9 bases between. The CDR3 is made up of 13 amino acids. Germline loops: CDR1 SNHLY, CDR2 FYNNEI. The CDR3 spells CASSEYGAETQYF. CDR3 coding DNA: TGTGCCAGCAGTGAATACGGGGCGGAGACCCAGTACTTC.

CDR3 sequence reads: CALGTAQPQHF. CDR3 in DNA: TGTGCCCTTGGGACAGCCCAGCCCCAGCATTTT. The chain joins TRBV10-3 to TRBJ1-5, with 7 nucleotides matching TRBD1. CDR1 and CDR2 (germline): ENHRY, SYGVKD. The length of the CDR3 is 11 residues. V dropped 11 bases and J dropped 7; count of bases not matched to a gene: 5.

This clone was seen a single time. CDR3 sequence (DNA): TGTGCCAGCAGCTCCGGACGGGAAACACCCCTCCACTTT. It yields the protein CASSSGRETPLHF. The rearrangement links TRBV13 to TRBJ1-6; D is unresolved. This CDR3 spans 13 amino acids. Trimming removed 4 bases at V and 11 bases at J, with 12 bases between. Germline-derived CDR1 and CDR2 are PRHDT and FYEKMQ (reference sequence).

The chain has TRBV6-1 and TRBJ1-5, with TRBD1 matching 12 bases. The CDR3 spans 13 residues. V gave up 6 bases and J gave up 7 bases; unmatched junction bases: 1. Germline-derived CDR1 and CDR2 are MNHNS and SASEGT. The CDR3 nucleotides read TGTGCCAGCAGGGGACAGGGGGCCCAGCCCCAGCATTTT. It translates to CASRGQGAQPQHF.

V usage is TRBV6-6 and J usage is TRBJ1-2, with 7 bases matching TRBD1. Losses at the gene ends were 0 bases for V and 4 bases for J; bases not matched to a gene: 2. CDR1 and CDR2 (germline): MNHNY, SVGAGI (reference sequence). The CDR3 is made up of 14 amino acids. The DNA of the CDR3 is TGTGCCAGCAGTTACTCGGGACAGAGCTATGGCTACACCTTC. Translation gives CASSYSGQSYGYTF.

The chain links TRBV4-2 to TRBJ2-3, with TRBD2 matching over 7 bases. After removal of 2 bases from V and 3 bases from J, the junction contained 5 bases not matched to a gene. CDR1 and CDR2 (germline): LGHNA, YNFKEQ. The CDR3 runs to 15 residues. The CDR3 bases are TGTGCCAGCAGCCAACGGGGGGATGGTACAGATACGCAGTATTTT. Translating it yields CASSQRGDGTDTQYF.

In this sample, this clone turned up once. The chain employs TRBV6-5 and TRBJ2-1; 8 bases map to TRBD1. CDR1 is MNHEY, CDR2 SVGAGI, per germline. With V trimmed by 5 bases and J by 4 bases, 7 bases remained unmatched. CDR3 length: 15 residues. As DNA, the CDR3 is TGTGCCAGCAGTGTCGACAGGGGACCTTACAATGAGCAGTTCTTC. It is translated as CASSVDRGPYNEQFF.

CDR3 in DNA: TGTGCCAGCAGTTTAAGGGGGATGGACCAGCCCCAGCATTTT. Protein: CASSLRGMDQPQHF. V usage is TRBV27 and J usage is TRBJ1-5; perhaps TRBD1 as D (6 bases). CDR1 is MNHEY, CDR2 SMNVEV, per germline (reference sequence). There are 14 residues in the CDR3. V gave up 2 bases and J gave up 7 bases, with 12 bases separating them.

The rearrangement uses TRBV7-3 and TRBJ2-5; D unclear. The CDR3 has 14 residues. The germline V and J ends were trimmed by 3 bases and 2 bases, with 10 bases remaining between them. From germline, CDR1 is SGHTA and CDR2 FQGTGA. The CDR3 region is CASSFGSGQETQYF. The DNA of the CDR3 is TGTGCCAGCAGCTTTGGTAGTGGACAAGAGACCCAGTACTTC.

The chain has TRBV7-2 and TRBJ2-1, with D hard to call. Trimming cost V 3 bases and J 8 bases, with 14 bases left between them. This CDR3 region has 14 residues. Germline V gene sequence: CDR1 SGHTA, CDR2 FQGNSA. CDR3 in DNA: TGTGCCAGCAGCTTCGGATCAGCGATGCATGAGCAGTTCTTC. This encodes CASSFGSAMHEQFF.

This chain joins TRBV9 and TRBJ2-6, with 7 bases aligning to TRBD1. The CDR3 extends over 17 amino acids. Trimming at V came to 4 bases and at J to 0 bases, leaving 7 bases not matched to a gene. Germline CDR1 reads SGDLS; CDR2 reads YYNGEE. DNA for the CDR3: TGTGCCAGCAGCCTTAGACAGGGAAGCTCTGGGGCCAACGTCCTGACTTTC. Protein: CASSLRQGSSGANVLTF. The entire variable domain, with the rest obtained from reference TRBV9 and TRBJ2-6, is as follows: DSGVTQTPKHLITATGQRVTLRCSPRSGDLSVYWYQQSLDQGLQFLIQYYNGEERAKGNILERFSAQQFPDLHSELNLSSLELGDSALYFCASSLRQGSSGANVLTFGAGSRLTVL.

CDR3 in amino acids: CASSYSSVGINEQFF. The CDR3 DNA reads as TGTGCCAGCAGTTACTCCAGCGTCGGAATCAATGAGCAGTTCTTC. The chain is built from TRBV6-6 and TRBJ2-1; D gene unclear. Between the trimmed V and J ends, which lost 0 bases and 6 bases, there was a span of 12 bases. CDR3 length: 15 residues. Germline CDR1 and CDR2: MNHNY and SVGAGI (reference sequence).

The J gene is TRBJ2-7, the V gene TRBV10-3; D may correspond to TRBD1 or TRBD2 (5 bases each). The V and J ends lost 6 bases and 4 bases respectively, with 16 bases between them. The length of the CDR3 is 14 residues. Germline loops: CDR1 ENHRY, CDR2 SYGVKD. As DNA, the CDR3 is TGTGCCATCAGGGGAGAAGGGACCTCGTACGAGCAGTACTTC. Translated: CAIRGEGTSYEQYF.

The genes are TRBV5-4 and TRBJ1-2; 7 positions match TRBD1. Unmatched junction bases numbered 18, after V lost 4 bases and J lost 6 bases. CDR3 length equals 17 residues. The germline V gene encodes CDR1 SGHNT and CDR2 YYREEE (reference sequence). CDR3 amino acids: CASSPLTRDSDLDGYTF. In nucleotides, the CDR3 is TGTGCCAGCAGCCCTCTTACTCGGGACAGCGATCTGGATGGCTACACCTTC. Together with reference TRBV5-4 and TRBJ1-2, the CDR3 gives the full variable domain: ETGVTQSPTHLIKTRGQQVTLRCSSQSGHNTVSWYQQALGQGPQFIFQYYREEENGRGNFPPRFSGLQFPNYSSELNVNALELDDSALYLCASSPLTRDSDLDGYTFGSGTRLTVV.

The chain recombines TRBV15 with TRBJ2-7; D uncertain. Trimming left V 4 bases short and J 4 bases short, with 17 bases between. The CDR3 has 15 residues. CDR1 is LNHNV, CDR2 YYDKDF, per germline (reference sequence). Written as DNA, the CDR3 is TGTGCCACCAGCACTTTTCCCGAACCCCAATACGAGCAGTACTTC. Its protein product is CATSTFPEPQYEQYF.

V gene TRBV10-3 combines with J gene TRBJ2-5, with 9 bases that match TRBD2. The CDR3 contains 13 residues. Germline V gene data show CDR1 as ENHRY and CDR2 as SYGVKD. J lost 5 bases, V lost 2 bases, and 0 bases had no gene match. The CDR3 sequence is CAISETSGETQYF. The CDR3 DNA follows: TGTGCCATCAGTGAGACTAGCGGGGAGACCCAGTACTTC.

The V call is TRBV2, the J call TRBJ1-1; D possibly corresponds to TRBD1 (6 bases). This CDR3 has 13 amino acids. Germline values: CDR1 SNHLY, CDR2 FYNNEI. Trimming took off 7 bases at V and 1 base at J, with 10 bases between the two ends. CDR3 loop: CASIKDRNTEAFF. The CDR3 DNA reads TGTGCCAGCATTAAGGACAGGAACACTGAAGCTTTCTTT.

This clone occurred once. The V call is TRBV5-1, the J call TRBJ2-2; possibly TRBD1 or TRBD2 for D (5 bases each). The CDR3 is 16 residues long. The V gene lost 5 bases and the J gene lost 5 bases, with 19 bases spanning the gap. Germline CDR1 reads SGHRS; CDR2 reads YFSETQ. The CDR3 sequence: CASSKTGRQTTGELFF. The CDR3 DNA reads TGCGCCAGCAGTAAGACTGGGAGACAGACGACCGGGGAGCTGTTTTTT.

CDR3 amino acids: CAWGWASGNTIYF. CDR3 bases: TGTGCCTGGGGGTGGGCCTCCGGTAACACCATATATTTT. V usage is TRBV30 and J usage is TRBJ1-3; no definite D call. The germline gives CDR1 GTSNPN, CDR2 SVGIG (reference sequence). There are 13 residues in the CDR3. The V end lost 5 bases, the J end lost 7 bases, and 15 bases lay between the germline ends.

The chain combines TRBV6-6 with TRBJ1-1, with D hard to call. The V gene's germline CDR1 is MNHNY and CDR2 SVGAGI (reference sequence). Deletions cut 2 bases from V and 7 bases from J, with 11 bases between. This CDR3 region has 13 residues. The DNA of the CDR3 is TGTGCCAGCAGTTACCAAAGGACGAGTGAAGCTTTCTTT. Translated, it gives CASSYQRTSEAFF.

The V and J genes are TRBV29-1 and TRBJ1-1, with unresolved D. The CDR3 extends over 11 amino acids. Germline V gives CDR1 SQVTM, CDR2 ANQGSEA. V lost 4 bases to trimming and J lost 4 bases, with 7 bases between them. The CDR3 sequence: CSVGGVTEAFF. The CDR3 DNA sequence: TGCAGCGTTGGGGGAGTCACTGAAGCTTTCTTT.

This chain uses TRBV29-1 with TRBJ1-5; D might be TRBD1 (5 bases). CDR1 SQVTM and CDR2 ANQGSEA come from the germline V gene. This CDR3 is built from 15 residues. Trimming removed 5 bases at V and 3 bases at J, with 17 bases between. The CDR3 DNA is TGCAGCGTTTTGGGCGGTGGGGCGGACAATCAGCCCCAGCATTTT. Its translation is CSVLGGGADNQPQHF.